Sequencing of this TCR beta chain was carried out in a study of Ad26.COV2.S vaccination and SARS-CoV-2 variants. Study as a whole: The donor was enrolled in the Ad26.COV2.S arm of the COV1001 trial. Intramuscular Ad26.COV2.S doses were given once or twice, 56 days apart. Broader study findings: Total responses of T cells may have been underestimated by the analyses of TCR breadth and depth.

This clone was observed a few times. As yet, its antigen is unknown. The treatment denotes: roughly 18 received Ad26.COV2.S at low or high dose, single or two shots; a few received placebo; per-sample allocation not given. The samples date from day 63 after the first vaccine or placebo injection. In the vaccine, an Ad26 vector expressed the SARS-CoV-2 spike of the Wuhan strain. Repertoires were generated with immunoSEQ multiplex PCR, while TCRdb's copy carries only in-frame clones and drops some. The sample contains 450,000 to 550,000 clones, 89% of which appear only once. CDR1 and CDR2 from the germline V gene are SGHRS and YFSETQ. J was trimmed by 6 bases and V by 3 bases; bases with no gene match: 8. The length of the CDR3 is 14 residues.

Sequenced material: peripheral blood, taken in a trial of Ad26.COV2.S vaccine versus placebo. The rearrangement links TRBV5-1 to TRBJ1-2; 7 bases agree with TRBD1. This TCR derives from a person between 18 and 65 years old who received the Ad26.COV2.S COVID-19 vaccine or a placebo. The CDR3 reads CASSYNRDSHGYTF. The CDR3 bases are TGCGCCAGCAGCTATAACCGGGACAGTCATGGCTACACCTTC.